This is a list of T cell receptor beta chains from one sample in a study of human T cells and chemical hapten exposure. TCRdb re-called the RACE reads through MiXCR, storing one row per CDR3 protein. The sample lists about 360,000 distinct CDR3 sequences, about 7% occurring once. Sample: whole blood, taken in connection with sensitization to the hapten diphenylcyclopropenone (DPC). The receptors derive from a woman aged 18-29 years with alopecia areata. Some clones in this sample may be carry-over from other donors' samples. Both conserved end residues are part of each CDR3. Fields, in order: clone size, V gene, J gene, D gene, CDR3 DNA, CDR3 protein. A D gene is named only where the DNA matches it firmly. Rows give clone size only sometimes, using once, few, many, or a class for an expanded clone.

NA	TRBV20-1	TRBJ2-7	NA	TGCAGTGCACGGAAACAGGACTACGAGCAGTACTTC	CSARKQDYEQYF
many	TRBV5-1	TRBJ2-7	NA	TGCGCCAGCAGCTTGGACGTCCGGTCCCTATACGAGCAGTACTTC	CASSLDVRSLYEQYF
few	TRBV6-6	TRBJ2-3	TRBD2	TGTGCCAGCAGTTACTCGAGACTAGCGGTGACAGATACGCAGTATTTT	CASSYSRLAVTDTQYF
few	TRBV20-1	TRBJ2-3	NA	TGCAGTGCTAGAAATGTCAGGGCCAGCACAGATACGCAGTATTTT	CSARNVRASTDTQYF
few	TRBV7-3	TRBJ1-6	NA	TGTGCCAGCGGCTACATGGGGGATTCACCCCTCCACTTT	CASGYMGDSPLHF
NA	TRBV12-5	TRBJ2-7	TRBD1	TGTGCTAGTGGTTTGCCGACAGGGAAGAGTTACTTC	CASGLPTGKSYF
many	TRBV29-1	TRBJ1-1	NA	TGCAGCGTGGAAGGTGGGAGCGCCAACACTGAAGCTTTCTTT	CSVEGGSANTEAFF
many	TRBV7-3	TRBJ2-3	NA	TGTGCCAGCAGCCCCCAAGGGAGGAGTAGCACAGATACGCAGTATTTT	CASSPQGRSSTDTQYF
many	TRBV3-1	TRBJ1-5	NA	TGTGCCAGCAGCCAAGAGCTAGATCAGCCCCAGCATTTT	CASSQELDQPQHF
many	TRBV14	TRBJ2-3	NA	TGTGCCAGCAGCCAAGACCGACAAGATACGCAGTATTTT	CASSQDRQDTQYF
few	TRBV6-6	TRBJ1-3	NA	TGTGCCAGCAGTTACCCGAGGGGAGCTGGAAACACCATATATTTT	CASSYPRGAGNTIYF
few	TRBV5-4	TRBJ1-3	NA	TGTGCCAGCAGATCGGGGCCCTCGCTTGCAAACACCATATATTTT	CASRSGPSLANTIYF
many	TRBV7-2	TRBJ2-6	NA	TGTGCCAGCAGCTTAGCATCAGGGTCTGGGGCCAACGTCCTGACTTTC	CASSLASGSGANVLTF
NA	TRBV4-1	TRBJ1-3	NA	TGCGCCAGCAGCCCACAGGGAATGGGCACCATATATTTT	CASSPQGMGTIYF
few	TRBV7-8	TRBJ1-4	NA	TGTGCCAGCAGCTTATACGGAGAAAAACTGTTTTTT	CASSLYGEKLFF
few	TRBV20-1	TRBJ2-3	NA	TGCAGTGCTAGAGATTCACCTGCGTCGTGGGATACGCAGTATTTT	CSARDSPASWDTQYF
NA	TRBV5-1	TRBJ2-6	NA	TGCGCCAGCAGCCTGGGTACAGGGTACCGGGCCAACGTCCTGACTTTC	CASSLGTGYRANVLTF
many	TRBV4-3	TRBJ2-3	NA	TGCGCCAGCAGCCAAGGCCGGTCAAGGCAGTATTTT	CASSQGRSRQYF
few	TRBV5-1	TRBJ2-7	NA	TGCGCCAGCAGCTCGACGGTGGGGGACGAGCAGTACTTC	CASSSTVGDEQYF
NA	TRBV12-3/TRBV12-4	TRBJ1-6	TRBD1	TGTGCCAGCAGTCGACAGGGAGTAGAATCACCCCTCCACTTT	CASSRQGVESPLHF
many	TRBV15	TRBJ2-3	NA	TGTGCCACCAGCACAGCGTCCCCAAATACGCAGTATTTT	CATSTASPNTQYF
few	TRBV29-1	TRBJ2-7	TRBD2	TGCAGCGTTGCTAGCGGGGCAGGGGAGCAGTACTTC	CSVASGAGEQYF
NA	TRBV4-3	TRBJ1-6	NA	TGCGCCAGCAGCCAAGTGGCCGACTGGAATTCACCCCTCCACTTT	CASSQVADWNSPLHF
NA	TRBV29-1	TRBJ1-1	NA	TGCAGCGTTGACAGCTTTCTGAACACTGAAGCTTTCTTT	CSVDSFLNTEAFF
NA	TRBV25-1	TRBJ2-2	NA	TGTGCCAGCAGTGAAAAAATTGGAGGGGCGCCGAACACCGGGGAGCTGTTTTTT	CASSEKIGGAPNTGELFF
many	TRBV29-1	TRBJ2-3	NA	TGCAGCGTTGATGGCCCGCTAGAGGGTCCCGCAGATACGCAGTATTTT	CSVDGPLEGPADTQYF
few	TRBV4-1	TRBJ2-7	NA	TGCGCCAGCAGCCAAATCAGTAGCTCCTACGAGCAGTACTTC	CASSQISSSYEQYF
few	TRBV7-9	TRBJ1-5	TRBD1	TGTGCCAGCAGTCAGACAGACAGGGGGGTTCAGCCCCAGCATTTT	CASSQTDRGVQPQHF